This TCR beta chain emerged from a study of cytomegalovirus exposure and HLA in healthy donors. In nominal health when sampled, donors likely had unrecorded immune exposures nonetheless. There are 17 residues in the CDR3. Germline trimming cut 2 bases from V and 1 base from J; bases unmatched to any gene: 7. Germline CDR1 SGHTS, CDR2 YDEGEE. The PCR had 60 Vbeta and 13 Jbeta primers. The table came from immunoSEQ multiplex PCR; TCRdb's copy has only in-frame clones and leaves some out. The sample lists 200,000 to 300,000 clones; about 85% were seen once. This chain links TRBV5-8 with TRBJ2-4, with TRBD1 matching 9 bases. The sample comprised PBMCs. The TCR originated in a girl aged 2-10 years in good health and CMV-seronegative. The CDR3, as DNA: TGTGCCAGCAGCTTCCGGGACAGGGTATCCGCCAAAAACATTCAGTACTTC. This translates into CASSFRDRVSAKNIQYF.